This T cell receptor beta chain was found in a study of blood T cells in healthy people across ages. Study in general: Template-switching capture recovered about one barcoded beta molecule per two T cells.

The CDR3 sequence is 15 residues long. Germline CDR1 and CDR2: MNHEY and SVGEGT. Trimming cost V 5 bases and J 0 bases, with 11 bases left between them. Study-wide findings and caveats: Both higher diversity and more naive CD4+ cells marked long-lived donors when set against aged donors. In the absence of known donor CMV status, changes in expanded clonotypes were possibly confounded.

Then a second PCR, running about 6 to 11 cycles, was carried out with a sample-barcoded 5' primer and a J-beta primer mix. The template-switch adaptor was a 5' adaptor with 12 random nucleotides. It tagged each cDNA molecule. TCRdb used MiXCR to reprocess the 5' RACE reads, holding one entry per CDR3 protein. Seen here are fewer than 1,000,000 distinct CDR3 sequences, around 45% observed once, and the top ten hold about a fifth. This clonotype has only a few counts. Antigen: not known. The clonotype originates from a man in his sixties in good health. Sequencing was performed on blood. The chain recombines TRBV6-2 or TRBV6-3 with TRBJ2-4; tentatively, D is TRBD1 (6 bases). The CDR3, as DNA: TGTGCCAGCAGTCCGACAGGATTAGCCAAAAACATTCAGTACTTC. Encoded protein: CASSPTGLAKNIQYF.